These 22 T cell receptor beta chains originate from one sample sequenced in a study of blood T cell repertoires in COVID-19. Profiling relied on immunoSEQ multiplex PCR, and the TCRdb table lists in-frame clones only, not all of them. The repertoire includes 100,000 to 150,000 clones, around nine tenths of them detected once, and roughly 1.2% sits in the top ten. The sample consisted of peripheral blood. The receptors were gathered from a woman of 80 years or more with acute or convalescent COVID-19.

This chain uses TRBV6-5 with TRBJ2-7; D remains unclear. Germline CDR1 is MNHEY and CDR2 is SVGAGI. With 7 bases removed from V and 2 bases from J, the gap between germline ends came to 12 bases. This CDR3 spans 13 amino acids. CDR3 bases: TGTGCCAGCACAGCAGGAACTGCCTACGAGCAGTACTTC. This codes for CASTAGTAYEQYF.

This clone was observed once. The rearrangement links TRBV9 to TRBJ2-4; D ambiguous. The CDR3 totals 12 residues. In germline, CDR1 is SGDLS, CDR2 YYNGEE. The germline V and J ends were trimmed by 0 bases and 8 bases, with 6 bases remaining between them. CDR3 residues: CASSVDGDIQYF. The CDR3, as DNA: TGTGCCAGCAGCGTAGACGGAGACATTCAGTACTTC.

The chain couples TRBV5-4 to TRBJ1-2; D gene uncertain. Germline V gene lookup returns CDR1 SGHNT and CDR2 YYREEE (reference sequence). The CDR3 is 13 residues long. V gave up 2 bases and J gave up 7 bases, with 12 bases separating them. The CDR3 region is CASSFLREGGYTF. DNA for the CDR3: TGTGCCAGCAGCTTCCTGCGCGAGGGTGGCTACACCTTC.

DNA for the CDR3: TGTGCCAGCTCCCCGGGACAGGGCATAGATACGCAGTATTTT. Translating it yields CASSPGQGIDTQYF. The chain joins TRBV18 to TRBJ2-3, with TRBD1 identical over 9 bases. CDR1 KGHSH and CDR2 LQKENI come from the germline V gene. The ends lost 6 bases at V and 5 bases at J; junction bases unmatched: 6. The CDR3 runs 14 residues.

J is TRBJ2-6 and V is TRBV5-4; D is unclear. This CDR3 is built from 15 residues. V was cut by 4 bases and J by 0 bases, with 8 bases left in between. Germline lookup yields CDR1 SGHNT and CDR2 YYREEE (reference sequence). The CDR3 spells CASSGLRSGANVLTF. CDR3 nucleotides: TGTGCCAGCAGCGGGCTCCGCTCTGGGGCCAACGTCCTGACTTTC.

The genes are TRBV28 and TRBJ2-3; the match to TRBD2 covers 8 bases. Germline V gene lookup returns CDR1 MDHEN and CDR2 SYDVKM. The trim removed 2 bases at V and 2 bases at J, leaving 3 bases unmatched. This CDR3 has 15 residues. CDR3 bases: TGTGCCAGCAGTTTAAGCGGGGGCCCCACAGATACGCAGTATTTT. Amino acids: CASSLSGGPTDTQYF.

The rearrangement links TRBV6-5 to TRBJ2-5; the match to TRBD2 covers 11 bases. There are 15 residues in the CDR3. Trimming removed 7 bases from V and 0 bases from J; junction bases left unmatched: 4. Germline V gene data show CDR1 as MNHEY and CDR2 as SVGAGI. Written as DNA, the CDR3 is TGTGCCAGCACCCGGACTAGCGGGTACCAAGAGACCCAGTACTTC. Translating gives CASTRTSGYQETQYF.

This clone was picked up a small number of times. This sample also contains other DNA sequences that code for the same CDR3. This chain joins TRBV3-1 (or the pseudogene TRBV3-2) and TRBJ1-1, with no clear D. The CDR3 spans 13 residues. V was shortened by 1 base and J by 1 base, with 4 bases between the two germline ends. Germline loops: CDR1 LGHDT, CDR2 YNNKEL (reference sequence). The CDR3, as DNA: TGTGCCAGCAGCCAAGGAGGGAACACTGAAGCTTTCTTT. It encodes CASSQGGNTEAFF.

The chain recombines TRBV5-1 with TRBJ2-2; D is possibly TRBD1 (6 bases). CDR1 and CDR2 from the germline V gene are SGHRS and YFSETQ. V lost 4 bases, J lost 5 bases, and 15 bases lay in between. The CDR3 is 15 residues long. In DNA form, the CDR3 reads TGCGCCAGCAGCCCGCAGGGGCCGGGGACCGGGGAGCTGTTTTTT. Its protein is CASSPQGPGTGELFF.

V gene TRBV18 combines with J gene TRBJ1-2; D call uncertain. Germline loops: CDR1 KGHSH, CDR2 LQKENI. The CDR3 is 13 residues long. V was cut by 1 base and J by 8 bases, with 11 bases left in between. The CDR3 spells CASSPRGGEGYTF. Written as DNA, the CDR3 is TGTGCCAGCTCACCACGAGGAGGCGAGGGCTACACCTTC.

The V and J genes are TRBV29-1 and TRBJ1-2; 7 nucleotides line up with TRBD1. J was trimmed by 4 bases and V by 3 bases; bases with no gene match: 5. Per the germline V gene, CDR1 is SQVTM and CDR2 is ANQGSEA. This CDR3 is 13 amino acids long. Here the CDR3 reads CSVDPAGGYGYTF. Written as DNA, the CDR3 is TGCAGCGTTGATCCAGCAGGGGGCTATGGCTACACCTTC.

V is TRBV10-3 and J is TRBJ2-1, with no clear D. CDR3 length equals 16 residues. Deletions cut 3 bases from V and 10 bases from J, with 22 bases between. In germline, CDR1 is ENHRY, CDR2 SYGVKD. CDR3 sequence (DNA): TGTGCCATCAGTGACCTTGTTCTAGTCCCAGTGCGGGAGCAGTTCTTC. Amino acids: CAISDLVLVPVREQFF.

This clone was observed a single time. The gene calls are TRBV5-1 and TRBJ1-2, with a possible D match to TRBD1 (6 bases). Trimming cost V 4 bases and J 2 bases, with 18 bases left between them. Germline assignment: CDR1 SGHRS and CDR2 YFSETQ. This CDR3 is 16 amino acids long. The chain's CDR3 is CASSEQQGIKNYGYTF. The CDR3 DNA follows: TGCGCCAGCAGCGAGCAACAGGGTATTAAGAACTATGGCTACACCTTC.

This clone showed up just once. CDR3 protein: CASSLVGQGKHEQYF. The CDR3 region has the DNA TGTGCCAGCAGCTTGGTAGGACAGGGCAAACACGAGCAGTACTTC. The rearrangement links TRBV5-5 to TRBJ2-7, with 8 bases that match TRBD1. The CDR3 has 15 residues. Trimming at V came to 0 bases and at J to 5 bases, leaving 7 bases not matched to a gene. Germline CDR1 SGHKS, CDR2 YYEKEE (reference sequence).

V gene TRBV2 combines with J gene TRBJ1-4; D is unresolved. CDR1 is SNHLY, CDR2 FYNNEI, per germline. This CDR3 contains 15 residues. Trimming took off 8 bases at V and 8 bases at J, with 21 bases between the two ends. CDR3 sequence reads: CASSSRGRGGEKLFF. The CDR3 nucleotides read TGTGCCAGCTCCAGCCGAGGGCGCGGCGGAGAAAAACTGTTTTTT.

CDR3 residues: CASRMGTGVNTEAFF. CDR3 DNA: TGTGCCAGCAGGATGGGGACAGGGGTTAACACTGAAGCTTTCTTT. The chain has TRBV7-3 and TRBJ1-1, with 10 nucleotides matching TRBD1. Germline assignment: CDR1 SGHTA and CDR2 FQGTGA. This CDR3 is 15 amino acids long. The V and J ends lost 6 bases and 2 bases, in that order; junction bases with no gene match: 6.

Comments on this clone: This sample also contains other DNA sequences that code for the same CDR3. The J gene is TRBJ1-2, the V gene TRBV11-2, with 7 bases that match TRBD1. Germline-derived CDR1 and CDR2 are SGHAT and FQNNGV. V shed 0 bases, J shed 11 bases, and the junction held 12 bases outside the gene matches. This CDR3 comprises 15 residues. DNA of the CDR3: TGTGCCAGCAGCTTAGATCGCAGGGGGGAATCTGGTTACACCTTC. It specifies CASSLDRRGESGYTF.

The CDR3 DNA sequence: TGTGCCAGCAGTCCGGCGTGGGGACTGAACCTCAATGAGCAGTTCTTC. This sequence encodes CASSPAWGLNLNEQFF. The J gene is TRBJ2-1, the V gene TRBV11-3, with a tentative D call TRBD2 (6 bases). The germline V and J ends were trimmed by 6 bases and 6 bases, with 21 bases remaining between them. In germline, CDR1 is SGHNT, CDR2 YENEEA. The CDR3 consists of 16 residues.

This rearrangement joins TRBV5-1 to TRBJ2-1; 11 positions agree with TRBD2. V lost 4 bases to trimming and J lost 0 bases; unmatched junction nucleotides: 6. The CDR3 has 17 amino acids. Germline CDR1 and CDR2: SGHRS and YFSETQ. This chain's CDR3 is CASSRLTSGDSYNEQFF. DNA of the CDR3: TGCGCCAGCAGCCGCCTGACTAGCGGGGACTCCTACAATGAGCAGTTCTTC. Full variable domain (outside the CDR3, taken from reference TRBV5-1 and TRBJ2-1): KAGVTQTPRYLIKTRGQQVTLSCSPISGHRSVSWYQQTPGQGLQFLFEYFSETQRNKGNFPGRFSGRQFSNSRSEMNVSTLELGDSALYLCASSRLTSGDSYNEQFFGPGTRLTVL.

J is TRBJ1-2 and V is TRBV9, with 8 bases aligning to TRBD1. From germline, CDR1 is SGDLS and CDR2 YYNGEE. The CDR3 loop spans 13 amino acids. J gave up 8 bases and V 3 bases, and 6 bases lay outside the gene matches. The CDR3 region is CASSGTGNHGYTF. Here the CDR3 DNA reads TGTGCCAGCAGCGGGACAGGGAATCACGGCTACACCTTC.

This chain uses TRBV3-1 (or the pseudogene TRBV3-2) with TRBJ2-5; TRBD1 matches at 10 bases. This CDR3 is 15 amino acids long. With 2 bases clipped from V and 5 bases from J, the junction kept 5 bases outside the gene matches. CDR1 is LGHDT and CDR2 is YNNKEL in the germline V gene (reference sequence). CDR3 sequence: CASSQLDRGWETQYF. As DNA, the CDR3 is TGTGCCAGCAGCCAACTGGACAGGGGGTGGGAGACCCAGTACTTC.

V usage is TRBV6-1 and J usage is TRBJ2-3, with 8 bases lining up with TRBD2. Germline V gene lookup returns CDR1 MNHNS and CDR2 SASEGT. The CDR3 extends over 17 amino acids. J was trimmed by 0 bases and V by 2 bases; bases with no gene match: 7. In DNA, the CDR3 is TGTGCCAGCAGTGAAAGGGTGGCGGGAGGTAGCACAGATACGCAGTATTTT. Its translation is CASSERVAGGSTDTQYF.